The clone carrying this TCR beta chain was seen a handful of times. The sample originates from a study of T-cell memory formation after mild COVID-19. After 5'RACE with constant-segment primers, TCR alpha and TCR beta cDNA libraries carrying sample barcodes and UMIs were obtained. A single record per CDR3 protein comes from TCRdb applying MiXCR to the 5' RACE reads. Of about 360,000 distinct CDR3 sequences in the sample, 13% to 15% were seen once. This receptor was taken from a young man who had mild COVID-19 (a few samples of this study predate the infection). Cell type and time point are not known. Sequences were obtained from PBMCs or a T cell subset sorted from them (not recorded which).

The CDR3 here is CASSPTSGGDEQFF. As DNA, the CDR3 is TGTGCCAGCAGCCCGACTAGCGGGGGCGATGAGCAGTTCTTC. The rearrangement links TRBV7-9 to TRBJ2-1, with 12 bases matching TRBD2. CDR1 SEHNR and CDR2 FQNEAQ come from the germline V gene (reference sequence). Trimming took 5 bases from V and 8 from J; bases not matched to a gene: 4. The CDR3 spans 14 residues.